This passage covers 26 T cell receptor beta chains from one sample sequenced in a study of blood T cell repertoires in COVID-19. The repertoire was sequenced with immunoSEQ multiplex PCR; TCRdb's copy has only in-frame clones and lacks some. Here the sample spans 130,000 or so clones, 55% to 75% being singletons. Sequencing was carried out using peripheral blood. The source of these receptors is a woman in her seventies with acute or convalescent COVID-19.

In DNA form, the CDR3 reads TGTGCCAGTCGACGCACAGGGGGCGATGGCTACACCTTC. Its protein product is CASRRTGGDGYTF. The chain links TRBV19 to TRBJ1-2; 9 bases agree with TRBD1. Trimming at V came to 8 bases and at J to 6 bases, leaving 7 bases not matched to a gene. This CDR3 contains 13 residues. Per germline, CDR1 LNHDA and CDR2 SQIVND (reference sequence).

This chain uses TRBV5-1 with TRBJ1-2, with TRBD1 matching over 9 bases. This CDR3 has 14 amino acids. CDR1 is SGHRS and CDR2 is YFSETQ in the germline V gene. The trim removed 4 bases at V and 5 bases at J, leaving 6 bases unmatched. CDR3 region: CASSTGDREYGYTF. CDR3 bases: TGCGCCAGCAGCACCGGGGACAGGGAGTATGGCTACACCTTC. The variable domain in full, completed from reference TRBV5-1 and TRBJ1-2, reads KAGVTQTPRYLIKTRGQQVTLSCSPISGHRSVSWYQQTPGQGLQFLFEYFSETQRNKGNFPGRFSGRQFSNSRSEMNVSTLELGDSALYLCASSTGDREYGYTFGSGTRLTVV.

The gene calls are TRBV7-3 and TRBJ2-5; maybe TRBD1 (7 bases). The length of the CDR3 is 15 residues. V dropped 2 bases and J dropped 2 bases, with 12 bases sitting between them. Germline V gene lookup returns CDR1 SGHTA and CDR2 FQGTGA. The CDR3 is CASSLAGTVQETQYF. The CDR3 DNA follows: TGTGCCAGCAGCTTAGCGGGGACAGTTCAAGAGACCCAGTACTTC.

The chain couples TRBV19 to TRBJ1-5; 8 bases align to TRBD1. This CDR3 comprises 16 residues. From germline, CDR1 is LNHDA and CDR2 SQIVND (reference sequence). With V trimmed by 3 bases and J by 4 bases, 8 bases remained unmatched. The CDR3 reads CASSISTGGKNQPQHF. Here the CDR3 DNA reads TGTGCCAGTAGTATTTCCACAGGGGGAAAGAATCAGCCCCAGCATTTT. Drawing the rest from reference TRBV19 and TRBJ1-5, the complete variable domain is DGGITQSPKYLFRKEGQNVTLSCEQNLNHDAMYWYRQDPGQGLRLIYYSQIVNDFQKGDIAEGYSVSREKKESFPLTVTSAQKNPTAFYLCASSISTGGKNQPQHFGDGTRLSIL.

This clone was seen more than once but under ten times. The rearrangement links TRBV7-9 to TRBJ1-5; D is perhaps TRBD1 (5 bases). From germline, CDR1 is SEHNR and CDR2 FQNEAQ (reference sequence). The V gene lost 2 bases and the J gene lost 0 bases, with 8 bases spanning the gap. The CDR3 is 15 residues long. In nucleotides, the CDR3 is TGTGCCAGCAGCTTACAGGGTGGTAGCAATCAGCCCCAGCATTTT. It codes for CASSLQGGSNQPQHF.

J is TRBJ1-1 and V is TRBV29-1; D gene uncertain. The V end lost 0 bases, the J end lost 3 bases, and 14 bases lay between the germline ends. The germline V gene encodes CDR1 SQVTM and CDR2 ANQGSEA. The CDR3 is 15 amino acids. Written as DNA, the CDR3 is TGCAGCGTTGAAGATCGACGGGGAGGGTACACTGAAGCTTTCTTT. Translation: CSVEDRRGGYTEAFF.

This clone is a singleton in its sample. The rearrangement uses TRBV19 and TRBJ2-3; 7 positions match TRBD2. V shed 6 bases, J shed 0 bases, and the junction held 3 bases outside the gene matches. Germline V gene data show CDR1 as LNHDA and CDR2 as SQIVND (reference sequence). The CDR3 has 14 residues. CDR3: CASRGLDSTDTQYF. The CDR3 bases are TGTGCCAGTAGAGGACTAGACAGCACAGATACGCAGTATTTT.

This clone was recorded a few times. V is TRBV2 and J is TRBJ1-4; 8 positions match TRBD1. Trimming took 7 bases from V and 7 from J; bases not matched to a gene: 14. The CDR3 has 16 amino acids. Germline CDR1 is SNHLY and CDR2 is FYNNEI. The CDR3 protein is CASIIGTGLYREKLFF. Written as DNA, the CDR3 is TGTGCCAGCATTATCGGGACAGGTCTTTATCGTGAAAAACTGTTTTTT.

The chain uses TRBV28 and TRBJ2-7; TRBD1 agrees at 7 bases. The CDR3 runs to 13 residues. From germline, CDR1 is MDHEN and CDR2 SYDVKM. Losses at the gene ends were 6 bases for V and 2 bases for J; bases not matched to a gene: 4. CDR3 region: CASRGQGAYEQYF. CDR3 DNA sequence: TGTGCCAGCAGAGGCCAGGGGGCCTACGAGCAGTACTTC.

CDR3 region: CASSLNYGYTF. The DNA of the CDR3 is TGTGCCAGTAGTCTTAACTATGGCTACACCTTC. This rearrangement joins TRBV19 to TRBJ1-2; D is unresolved. In germline, CDR1 is LNHDA, CDR2 SQIVND (reference sequence). The CDR3 runs 11 residues. Trimming pared 5 bases from V and 1 base from J, leaving 2 bases between.

The V call is TRBV6-5, the J call TRBJ2-5, with D perhaps TRBD2 (6 bases). Germline CDR1 is MNHEY and CDR2 is SVGAGI. Between the trimmed V and J ends, which lost 6 bases and 7 bases, there was a span of 18 bases. The CDR3 has 14 amino acids. CDR3 sequence: CASRGLTSIATQYF. The CDR3 DNA sequence: TGTGCCAGCAGGGGGCTCACTAGCATCGCGACCCAGTACTTC.

The chain employs TRBV6-5 and TRBJ1-2; tentative D call: TRBD1 (6 bases). CDR3 length: 14 amino acids. V shed 2 bases and J shed 4 bases, with 11 bases lying between them. CDR1 and CDR2 (germline): MNHEY, SVGAGI. The DNA of the CDR3 is TGTGCCAGCAGTTACCAGGACAGTCTCTATGGCTACACCTTC. Protein product: CASSYQDSLYGYTF.

This clone was observed at least ten times. This chain uses TRBV5-6 with TRBJ1-1, with D perhaps matching TRBD1 (5 bases). The CDR3 contains 16 residues. The germline V and J ends were trimmed by 4 bases and 10 bases, with 26 bases remaining between them. Germline loops: CDR1 SGHDT, CDR2 YYEEEE. The CDR3 reads CASSKDLNAGGRGAFF. Here the CDR3 DNA reads TGTGCCAGCAGCAAAGACCTAAACGCCGGAGGGAGGGGAGCTTTCTTT.

The J gene is TRBJ1-5, the V gene TRBV6-7; TRBD1 matches at 7 bases. TRBV6-7 qualifies as an ORF whose function is uncertain. V shed 6 bases and J 6 bases; nucleotides not matched to a gene: 8. This CDR3 is 14 amino acids long. The CDR3 DNA reads as TGTGCCAGCAGACCACAGGGGTCGGGTCAGCCCCAGCATTTT. It codes for CASRPQGSGQPQHF.

The rearrangement uses TRBV15 and TRBJ1-6; D ambiguous. The CDR3 spans 16 residues. CDR1 is LNHNV, CDR2 YYDKDF, per germline (reference sequence). V lost 0 bases and J 7 bases, leaving 13 bases between the germline ends. Here the CDR3 DNA reads TGTGCCACCAGCAGAGATGCTCGCGGGCCCAATTCACCCCTCCACTTT. Residues: CATSRDARGPNSPLHF.

The J gene is TRBJ1-4, the V gene TRBV21-1; TRBD1, the table's D call, was not compared with the DNA. TRBV21-1 is a known pseudogene. The CDR3 spans 16 residues. The CDR3 reads CASSKVNRGTNEKLFF. CDR3 DNA sequence: TGTGCCAGCAGCAAAGTAAACAGGGGAACTAATGAAAAACTGTTTTTT.

This chain uses TRBV11-1 with TRBJ2-1; perhaps TRBD2 as D (6 bases). V lost 5 bases, J lost 10 bases, and 12 bases lay in between. Germline V gene lookup returns CDR1 SGHAT and CDR2 FQDESV (reference sequence). The CDR3 has 12 amino acids. The CDR3 DNA reads TGTGCCAGCAGCCACGGGGGTGGGGAGCAGTTCTTC. This translates into CASSHGGGEQFF.

The gene calls are TRBV24-1 and TRBJ2-1, with 9 bases fitting TRBD2. CDR1 is KGHDR and CDR2 is SFDVKD in the germline V gene. V trimming: 4 bases; J trimming: 8 bases; junction bases outside the gene matches: 11. The CDR3 is made up of 16 amino acids. CDR3 in DNA: TGTGCCACCAGTGACCGACTAGCGGCAAAAGCCGATGAGCAGTTCTTC. It translates to CATSDRLAAKADEQFF.

This chain links TRBV30 with TRBJ2-7; TRBD2 matches 10 bases. The trim removed 4 bases at V and 3 bases at J, leaving 6 bases unmatched. The CDR3 totals 14 residues. CDR1 is GTSNPN and CDR2 is SVGIG in the germline V gene (reference sequence). CDR3 region: CAWKWTSGHYEQYF. The CDR3 coding sequence is TGTGCCTGGAAATGGACTAGCGGACACTACGAGCAGTACTTC.

This chain connects TRBV19 to TRBJ1-2, with D hard to call. The V gene's germline CDR1 is LNHDA and CDR2 SQIVND (reference sequence). The V and J ends lost 2 bases and 5 bases respectively, with 12 bases between them. CDR3 length equals 14 residues. The CDR3 reads CASSISKEIYGYTF. DNA for the CDR3: TGTGCCAGTAGTATAAGTAAAGAGATTTATGGCTACACCTTC.

The chain combines TRBV6-5 with TRBJ1-1, with D unresolved. The germline gives CDR1 MNHEY, CDR2 SVGAGI. The germline V and J ends were trimmed by 2 bases and 3 bases, with 7 bases remaining between them. The CDR3 extends over 13 amino acids. The CDR3 nucleotides read TGTGCCAGCAGTTACGACGGAGACACTGAAGCTTTCTTT. Its protein product is CASSYDGDTEAFF.

The chain couples TRBV4-1 to TRBJ1-6; D gene ambiguous. This CDR3 spans 14 amino acids. Looked up from germline, CDR1 is MGHRA and CDR2 is YSYEKL. V lost 6 bases and J lost 0, with 6 bases in between. Here the CDR3 reads CASRGSSYNSPLHF. As DNA, the CDR3 is TGCGCCAGCAGGGGGAGCTCCTATAATTCACCCCTCCACTTT.

V gene TRBV4-3 combines with J gene TRBJ2-3; 9 nucleotides line up with TRBD2. Germline V CDR1 and CDR2: LGHNA, YSLEER. The CDR3 consists of 16 residues. Losses at the gene ends were 0 bases for V and 7 bases for J; bases not matched to a gene: 8. CDR3 DNA: TGCGCCAGCAGCCAAGATAAGCTAGCGGGGACAAATACGCAGTATTTT. Protein: CASSQDKLAGTNTQYF.

V gene TRBV7-2 combines with J gene TRBJ1-4, with 7 nucleotides matching TRBD1. V lost 1 base, J lost 4 bases, and 6 bases stayed unmatched. This CDR3 has 16 residues. Germline CDR1 SGHTA, CDR2 FQGNSA. CDR3 in DNA: TGTGCCAGCAGCTTAGGGGACAGACTTATTAATGAAAAACTGTTTTTT. Translation gives CASSLGDRLINEKLFF.

In its sample, this clone was seen a few times. The V and J genes are TRBV11-3 and TRBJ2-1, with 11 bases lining up with TRBD2. The CDR3 runs 17 residues. Germline V lookup: CDR1 SGHNT, CDR2 YENEEA. V trimming: 5 bases; J trimming: 5 bases; junction bases outside the gene matches: 11. The CDR3 nucleotides are TGTGCCAGCAGCCTTACGCTGGGACTAGCGGCCCACAATGAGCAGTTCTTC. Its protein is CASSLTLGLAAHNEQFF.

The gene calls are TRBV7-9 and TRBJ1-2; D may be TRBD1 (5 bases). The CDR3 sequence is 16 residues long. The germline gives CDR1 SEHNR, CDR2 FQNEAQ (reference sequence). Trimming removed 1 base at V and 4 bases at J, with 16 bases between. Written as DNA, the CDR3 is TGTGCCAGCAGCTTAGGGGGACTCCCGAACACCTATGGCTACACCTTC. Translation: CASSLGGLPNTYGYTF.